This T cell receptor beta chain was observed in a study of neurological immune-mediated disorders. Study details: The multiple sclerosis group of approximately 34 included roughly 31 relapsing-remitting and 3 secondary progressive patients.

The germline V gene has CDR1 SGHVS and CDR2 FNYEAQ. The CDR3 totals 16 residues. The V and J ends lost 2 bases and 6 bases respectively, with 19 bases between them. Study conclusions and caveats: The absence of shared CDR3 amino acid sequences among expanded clones across subjects suggests private repertoires in all groups.

This clonotype was counted a few times. The antigen remains unidentified. Sequencing runs each generated in excess of 200 million TCR-beta sequences derived from 15-18 subjects. TCRdb reprocessed the 5' RACE reads via MiXCR and lists one record per CDR3 protein. The sample lists 55,000 to 85,000 distinct CDR3 sequences, 3% to 4% occurring once. Sequencing used PBMCs. The chain has TRBV7-6 and TRBJ1-2; D gene ambiguous. The receptor was derived from a woman between 50 and 59 years old with multiple sclerosis. The CDR3 DNA reads TGTGCCAGCAGCTTATGGGCAGACCGTAGGTGGGATGGCTACACCTTC. Translating it yields CASSLWADRRWDGYTF.